The entry below gives a single T cell receptor beta chain sequence along with its context. Germline CDR1 reads LGHNT; CDR2 reads FRNRAP. V lost 4 bases and J lost 4, with 15 bases in between. This CDR3 is 15 amino acids long. Researchers took RNA transcripts and amplified the TCR beta CDR3 regions from them. First-round RT-PCR of the TCR CDR3 relied on the HTBI primer set. MiXCR was run by TCRdb on the multiplex PCR reads, yielding one entry per CDR3 protein. This sample has some 350,000 distinct CDR3 sequences, with approximately 14% found just once. The sample comes from a study of T cells in Graves' hyperthyroidism and ophthalmopathy. For the study at large: It was at initial diagnosis, before any treatment, that peripheral blood was collected.

This TCR was sampled from a woman aged 55-75 years with Graves' ophthalmopathy. Source material: blood. V is TRBV12-5 and J is TRBJ2-3; D ambiguous. The CDR3 region has the DNA TGTGCTAGTGGTTCTTATCGGGCAGGCCCAGATACGCAGTATTTT. It specifies CASGSYRAGPDTQYF.